This T cell receptor (beta chain) appears in the sequencing data of a study of vaccination and CD4 T cells after COVID-19 (dated by TCRdb to between 2021 and 2024). Regarding the research as a whole: Convalescent patients had a positive SARS-CoV-2 result on nasal swab PCR, and of these patients, nine had mild disease and one had severe disease. As controls, cultures received a CEFX viral epitope pool (the positive control), an HIV-1 Nef peptide pool (the negative control), or no peptide at all. In 10 COVID-19 convalescent patients and 4 infection-naive healthy vaccine recipients, researchers compared the spike-specific CD4+ TCR repertoire from before mRNA vaccination with the repertoire from after. Post-vaccine blood samples were taken a median of around 68 days after the second vaccine dose, with a range of roughly 13 to 250 days. The cultures were stimulated with overlapping spike peptide pools from SARS-CoV-2 and from the common cold coronaviruses HCoV-NL63, HCoV-OC43 and HCoV-229E. Post-COVID blood samples from convalescent patients were collected a median of around 110 days after diagnosis, with a range of 35 to 161 days. Two doses of either the Pfizer-BioNTech BNT162b2 vaccine (n=8) or the Moderna mRNA-1273 vaccine (n=2) were administered to participants. In the convalescent cohort there were six males and four females, among whom were two Hispanic individuals, seven Caucasians, two Asians and one multiracial person.

The CDR3, cysteine through phenylalanine, is 15 amino acids long. CDR3 DNA only is kept here, 45 bases in frame from base 1. Trimming takes 5 bases from V and 5 bases from J, and the germline ends sit 15 bases apart. For CDR1 and CDR2, the germline V gene lists SGHTA and FQGNSA. For this clonotype: Its antigen remains undetermined. It has no much larger one-base neighbor in the sample; base qualities were not kept.

General conclusions and limits of the study: The study included relatively few convalescent patients and did not analyze early timepoints after natural infection. In convalescent patients, a median roughly 86% of post-vaccine SARS-CoV-2-reactive clones were detected only after vaccination, suggesting vaccine-specific priming. Of the vaccine-specific clones found in convalescent patients, nearly all (304 of 307) were mono-reactive for SARS-CoV-2 spike instead of being cross-reactive with common cold coronaviruses. The median number of SARS-CoV-2-reactive clonotypes rose from 20 to 25 after infection to some 40 after vaccination, but the change was not significant.

Receptor libraries were prepared by PCR. DNA from cultured CD4+ T cells underwent TCR sequencing with the Oncomine TCR Beta short-read assay at the Johns Hopkins FTIC core. Genomic DNA was extracted from the cultured CD4+ T cells with the QIAamp micro DNA kit. Oncomine TCR Beta libraries made from cultured CD4+ T cells were pooled using unique dual indexes and sequenced on an Illumina iSeq 100. The original pipeline was this. Non-productive sequences were removed, and CDR3s not starting with C, not ending with F or W, or shorter than 7 amino acids were discarded. Antigen-specific clonotypes were identified using the MANAFEST web application through comparison of peptide-stimulated wells with reference and other culture wells. Positive clones required FDR below 0.05, an odds ratio above 5, and productive frequency above 0.1% in at least two of three replicate wells. Cross-reactive clonotypes were defined as significantly expanded in both SARS-CoV-2 spike wells and at least one common cold coronavirus spike condition. Similarity between CDR3 sequences was evaluated in R version 3.6.1 using Levenshtein distances (stringdist) and unrooted phylogenetic trees (ape). TCRdb itself trimmed the public reads at Q25 with fastp, ran MiXCR and retained productive beta chains. Each CDR3 protein appears once, grouped with its most common genes and DNA. For this entry, the V and J calls and clone size follow TCRdb and not the study's own pipeline. The sample table shows roughly 16,000 distinct CDR3 sequences, and 55% are seen once. Roughly 9% of the sample is held by the ten biggest clonotypes.

The sample's treatment or condition label, decoded: roughly nine-day PBMC culture with coronavirus spike peptide pools or control peptides (ViraFEST assay). The study used the ViraFEST assay, which expanded antigen-specific T cells with peptide pools and then identified expanded clonotypes by TCR sequencing. Positive SARS-CoV-2 PCR tests in the convalescent patients dated from March to December 2020, before Alpha, Beta and Delta variants emerged in the United States. PBMCs were cultured at roughly 2 million per well in IMDM supplemented with approximately 5% human AB serum and 8 to 10 IU/ml IL-2, with around 10 ug/ml peptide pools added. Half of the culture medium was replaced with fresh IL-2-containing medium on days 3 and 7. After 10 days of culture, CD4+ T cells were isolated by negative selection using the EasySep CD4+ T cell isolation kit. Ficoll-Paque Plus gradient centrifugation was used to isolate PBMCs from whole blood, and the isolated PBMCs were then either used fresh or cryopreserved at -140C. Each culture condition was generally run in triplicate wells.

This receptor was taken from a human donor who had recovered from COVID-19. In this chain, TRBV7-2 is recombined with TRBJ2-2; matching of 6 bases hints at TRBD2 as the D gene. The sample taken for sequencing was CD4+ T cells from blood, cultured in vitro. The CDR3 protein sequence reads: CASSRDSPQTGELFF. The DNA is as follows: TGTGCCAGCAGCCGGGACTCCCCCCAGACCGGGGAGCTGTTTTTT.